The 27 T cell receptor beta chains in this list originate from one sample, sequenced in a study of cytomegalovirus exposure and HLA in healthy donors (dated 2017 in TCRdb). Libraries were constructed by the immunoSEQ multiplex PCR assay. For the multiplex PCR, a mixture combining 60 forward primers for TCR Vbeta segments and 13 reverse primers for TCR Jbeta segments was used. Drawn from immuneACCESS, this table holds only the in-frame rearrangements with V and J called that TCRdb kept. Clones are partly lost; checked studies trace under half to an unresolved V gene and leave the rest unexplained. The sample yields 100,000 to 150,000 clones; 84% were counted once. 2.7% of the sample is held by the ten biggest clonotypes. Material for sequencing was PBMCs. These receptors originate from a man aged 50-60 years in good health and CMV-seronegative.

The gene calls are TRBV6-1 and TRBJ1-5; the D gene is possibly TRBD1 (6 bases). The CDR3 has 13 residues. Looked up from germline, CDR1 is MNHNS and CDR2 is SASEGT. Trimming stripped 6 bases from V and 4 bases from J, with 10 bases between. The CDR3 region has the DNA TGTGCCAGCAGCCTCGGACAGAATCAGCCCCAGCATTTT. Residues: CASSLGQNQPQHF.

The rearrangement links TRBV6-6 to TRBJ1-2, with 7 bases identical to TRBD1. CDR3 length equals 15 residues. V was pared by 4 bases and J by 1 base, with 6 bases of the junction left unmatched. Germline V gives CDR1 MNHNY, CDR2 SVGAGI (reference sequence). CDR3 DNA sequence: TGTGCCAGCAGTTCCCACGACAGGGATAACTATGGCTACACCTTC. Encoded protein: CASSSHDRDNYGYTF.

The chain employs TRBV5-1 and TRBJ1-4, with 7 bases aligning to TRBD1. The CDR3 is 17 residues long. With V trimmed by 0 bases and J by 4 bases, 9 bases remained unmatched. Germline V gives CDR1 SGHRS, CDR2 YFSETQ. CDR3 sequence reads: CASSLAPTGPSNEKLFF. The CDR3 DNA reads TGCGCCAGCAGCTTGGCCCCGACAGGGCCAAGTAATGAAAAACTGTTTTTT.

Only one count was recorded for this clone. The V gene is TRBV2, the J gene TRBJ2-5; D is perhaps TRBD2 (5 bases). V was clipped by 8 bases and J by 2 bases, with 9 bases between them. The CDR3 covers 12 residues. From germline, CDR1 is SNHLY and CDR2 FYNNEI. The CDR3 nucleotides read TGTGCCAGCTCACGGGGACAAGAGACCCAGTACTTC. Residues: CASSRGQETQYF. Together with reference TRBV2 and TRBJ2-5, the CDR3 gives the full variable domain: EPEVTQTPSHQVTQMGQEVILRCVPISNHLYFYWYRQILGQKVEFLVSFYNNEISEKSEIFDDQFSVERPDGSNFTLKIRSTKLEDSAMYFCASSRGQETQYFGPGTRLLVL.

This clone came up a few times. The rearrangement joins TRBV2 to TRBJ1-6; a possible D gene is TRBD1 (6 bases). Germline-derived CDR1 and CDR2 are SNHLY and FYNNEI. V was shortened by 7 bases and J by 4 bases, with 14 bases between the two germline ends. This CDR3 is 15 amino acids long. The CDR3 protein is CASTGGAGYNSPLHF. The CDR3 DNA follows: TGTGCCAGCACGGGGGGGGCAGGGTATAATTCACCCCTCCACTTT.

CDR3 in amino acids: CASSLAGTGGGTDTQYF. CDR3 DNA sequence: TGCGCCAGCAGCTTGGCCGGGACAGGGGGCGGTACAGATACGCAGTATTTT. The V call is TRBV5-1, the J call TRBJ2-3; TRBD1 agrees at 12 bases. Per the germline V gene, CDR1 is SGHRS and CDR2 is YFSETQ. V lost 0 bases and J lost 3; bases outside the gene matches: 5. The CDR3 sequence is 17 residues long.

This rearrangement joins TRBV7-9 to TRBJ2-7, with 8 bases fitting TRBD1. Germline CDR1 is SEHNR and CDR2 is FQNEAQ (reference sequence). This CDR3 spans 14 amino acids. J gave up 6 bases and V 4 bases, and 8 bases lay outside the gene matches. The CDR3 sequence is CASSSRTGFAEQYF. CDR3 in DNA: TGTGCCAGCAGCTCTAGGACAGGGTTTGCCGAGCAGTACTTC.

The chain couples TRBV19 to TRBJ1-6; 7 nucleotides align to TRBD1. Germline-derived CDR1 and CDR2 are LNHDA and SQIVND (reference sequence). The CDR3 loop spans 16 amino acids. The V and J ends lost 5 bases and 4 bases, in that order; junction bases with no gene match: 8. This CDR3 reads CASSPEDRSYNSPLHF. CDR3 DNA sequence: TGTGCCAGTAGTCCTGAGGACAGGAGTTATAATTCACCCCTCCACTTT.

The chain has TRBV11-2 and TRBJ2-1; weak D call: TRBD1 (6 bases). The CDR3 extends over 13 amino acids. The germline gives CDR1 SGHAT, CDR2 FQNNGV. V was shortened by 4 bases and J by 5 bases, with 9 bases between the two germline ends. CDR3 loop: CASSSGTNNEQFF. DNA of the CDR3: TGTGCCAGCAGCTCCGGGACAAACAATGAGCAGTTCTTC.

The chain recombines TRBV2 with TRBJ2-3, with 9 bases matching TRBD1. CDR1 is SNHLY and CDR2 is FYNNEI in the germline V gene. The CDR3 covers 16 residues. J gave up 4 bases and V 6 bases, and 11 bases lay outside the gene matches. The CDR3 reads CASSYGTGNPSDTQYF. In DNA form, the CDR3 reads TGTGCCAGCAGCTATGGGACAGGGAACCCGTCAGATACGCAGTATTTT. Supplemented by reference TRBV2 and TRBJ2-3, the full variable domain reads EPEVTQTPSHQVTQMGQEVILRCVPISNHLYFYWYRQILGQKVEFLVSFYNNEISEKSEIFDDQFSVERPDGSNFTLKIRSTKLEDSAMYFCASSYGTGNPSDTQYFGPGTRLTVL.

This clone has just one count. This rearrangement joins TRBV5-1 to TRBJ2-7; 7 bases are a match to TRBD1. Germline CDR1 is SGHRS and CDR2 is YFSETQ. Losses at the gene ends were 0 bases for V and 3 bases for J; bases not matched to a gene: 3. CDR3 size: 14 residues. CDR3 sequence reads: CASSLGDSNYEQYF. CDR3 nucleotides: TGCGCCAGCAGCTTGGGGGACAGCAACTACGAGCAGTACTTC. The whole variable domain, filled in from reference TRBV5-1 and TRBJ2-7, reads KAGVTQTPRYLIKTRGQQVTLSCSPISGHRSVSWYQQTPGQGLQFLFEYFSETQRNKGNFPGRFSGRQFSNSRSEMNVSTLELGDSALYLCASSLGDSNYEQYFGPGTRLTVT.

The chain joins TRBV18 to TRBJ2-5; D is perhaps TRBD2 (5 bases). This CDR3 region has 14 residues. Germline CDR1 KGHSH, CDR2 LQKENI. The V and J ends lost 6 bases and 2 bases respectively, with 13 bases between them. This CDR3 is CASSPERGQETQYF. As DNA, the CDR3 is TGTGCCAGCTCCCCAGAGCGCGGGCAAGAGACCCAGTACTTC.

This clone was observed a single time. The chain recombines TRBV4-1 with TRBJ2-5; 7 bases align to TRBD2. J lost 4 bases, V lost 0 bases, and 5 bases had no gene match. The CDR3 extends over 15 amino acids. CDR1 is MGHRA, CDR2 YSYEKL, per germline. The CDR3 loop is CASSQDLGGGETQYF. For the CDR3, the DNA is TGCGCCAGCAGCCAAGATTTGGGGGGGGGAGAGACCCAGTACTTC.

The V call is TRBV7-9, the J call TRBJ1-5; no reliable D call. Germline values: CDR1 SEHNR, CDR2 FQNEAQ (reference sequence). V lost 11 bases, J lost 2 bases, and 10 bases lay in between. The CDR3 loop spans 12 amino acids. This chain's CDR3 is CAVGGGNQPQHF. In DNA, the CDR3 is TGTGCCGTAGGAGGAGGCAATCAGCCCCAGCATTTT.

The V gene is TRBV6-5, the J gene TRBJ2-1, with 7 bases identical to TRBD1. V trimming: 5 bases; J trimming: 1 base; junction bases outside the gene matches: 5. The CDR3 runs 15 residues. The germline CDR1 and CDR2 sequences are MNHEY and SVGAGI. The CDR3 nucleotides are TGTGCCAGCAGTCCTACAGGGGTATCCTACAATGAGCAGTTCTTC. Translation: CASSPTGVSYNEQFF.

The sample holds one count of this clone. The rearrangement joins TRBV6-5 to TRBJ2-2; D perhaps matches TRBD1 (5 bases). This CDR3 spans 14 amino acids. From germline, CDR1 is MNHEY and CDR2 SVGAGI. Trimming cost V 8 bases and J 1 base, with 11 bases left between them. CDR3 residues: CASGVTGNTGELFF. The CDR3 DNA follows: TGTGCCAGCGGTGTCACAGGGAACACCGGGGAGCTGTTTTTT.

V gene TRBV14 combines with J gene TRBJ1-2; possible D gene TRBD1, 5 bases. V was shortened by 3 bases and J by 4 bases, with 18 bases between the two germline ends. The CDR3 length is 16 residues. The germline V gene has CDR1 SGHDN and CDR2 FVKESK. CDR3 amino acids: CASSHGQSGGSYGYTF. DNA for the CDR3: TGTGCCAGCAGCCACGGTCAATCTGGGGGGAGCTATGGCTACACCTTC.

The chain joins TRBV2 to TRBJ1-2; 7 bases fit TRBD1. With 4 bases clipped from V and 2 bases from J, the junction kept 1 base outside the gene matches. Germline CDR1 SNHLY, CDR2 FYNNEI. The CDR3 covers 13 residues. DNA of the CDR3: TGTGCCAGCAGTGGGACAGGCAACTATGGCTACACCTTC. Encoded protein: CASSGTGNYGYTF.

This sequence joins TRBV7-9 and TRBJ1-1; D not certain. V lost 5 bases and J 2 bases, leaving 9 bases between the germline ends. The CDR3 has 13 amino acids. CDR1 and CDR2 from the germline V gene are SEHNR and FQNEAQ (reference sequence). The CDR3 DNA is TGTGCCAGCAGCCGAGCCCATAACACTGAAGCTTTCTTT. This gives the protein CASSRAHNTEAFF.

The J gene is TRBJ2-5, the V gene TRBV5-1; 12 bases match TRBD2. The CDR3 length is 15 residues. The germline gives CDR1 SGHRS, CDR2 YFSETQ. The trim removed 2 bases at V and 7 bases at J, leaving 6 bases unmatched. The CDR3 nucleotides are TGCGCCAGCAGCTTCCCGGCTAGCGGGAGGGTGACCCAGTACTTC. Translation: CASSFPASGRVTQYF.

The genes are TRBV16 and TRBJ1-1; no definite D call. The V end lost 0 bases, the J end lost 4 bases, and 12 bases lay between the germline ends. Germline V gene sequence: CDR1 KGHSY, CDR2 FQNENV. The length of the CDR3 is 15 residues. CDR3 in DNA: TGTGCCAGCAGCCAATCCGCAGGACTCGGCACTGAAGCTTTCTTT. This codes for CASSQSAGLGTEAFF.

CDR3 DNA sequence: TGTGCCAGCAGGAAAAGTGCGAGCTCCTACGAGCAGTACTTC. Translated, it gives CASRKSASSYEQYF. V gene TRBV6-6 combines with J gene TRBJ2-7, with no clear D. Germline CDR1 is MNHNY and CDR2 is SVGAGI (reference sequence). Trimming shortened V by 6 bases and J by 0 bases, and 12 bases separated the two germline ends. The CDR3 extends over 14 amino acids.

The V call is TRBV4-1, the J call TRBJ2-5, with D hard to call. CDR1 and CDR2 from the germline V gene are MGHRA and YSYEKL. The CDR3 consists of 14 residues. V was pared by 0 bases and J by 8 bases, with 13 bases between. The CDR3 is CASSQEGAQRTQYF. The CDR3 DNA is TGCGCCAGCAGCCAAGAGGGCGCCCAGAGAACCCAGTACTTC.

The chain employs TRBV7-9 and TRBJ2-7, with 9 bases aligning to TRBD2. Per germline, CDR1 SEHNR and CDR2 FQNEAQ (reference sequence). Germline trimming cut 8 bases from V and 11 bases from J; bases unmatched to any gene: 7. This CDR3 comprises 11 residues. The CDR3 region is CASAGGSREYF. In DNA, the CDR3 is TGTGCCAGCGCGGGAGGGAGCCGTGAGTACTTC.

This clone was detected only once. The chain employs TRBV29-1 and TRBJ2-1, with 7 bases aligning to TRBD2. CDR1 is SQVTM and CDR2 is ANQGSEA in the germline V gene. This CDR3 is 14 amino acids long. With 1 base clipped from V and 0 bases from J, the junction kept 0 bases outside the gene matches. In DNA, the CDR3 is TGCAGCGTTGAAGGCGGGAGCTCCTACAATGAGCAGTTCTTC. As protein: CSVEGGSSYNEQFF.

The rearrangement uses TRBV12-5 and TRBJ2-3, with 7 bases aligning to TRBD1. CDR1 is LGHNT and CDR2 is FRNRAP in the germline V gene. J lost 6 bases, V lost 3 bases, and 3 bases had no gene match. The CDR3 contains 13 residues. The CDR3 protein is CASGFLQGDTQYF. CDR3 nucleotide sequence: TGTGCTAGTGGTTTCTTACAGGGGGATACGCAGTATTTT.

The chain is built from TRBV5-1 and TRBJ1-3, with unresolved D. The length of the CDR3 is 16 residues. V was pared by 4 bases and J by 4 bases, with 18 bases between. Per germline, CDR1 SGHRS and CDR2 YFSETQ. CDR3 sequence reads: CASSIDSRLGGNTIYF. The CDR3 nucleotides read TGCGCCAGCAGCATAGATTCCCGGCTAGGAGGAAACACCATATATTTT.